This paragraph reports one TCR beta chain. The sample is drawn from a study of T-cell memory formation after mild COVID-19. TCRdb recomputed calls from the 5' RACE reads with MiXCR, one row per CDR3 protein. Here the sample spans a few hundred thousand distinct CDR3 sequences, roughly 21% being singletons. The CDR3 has 14 amino acids. CDR1 and CDR2 from the germline V gene are SGHKS and YYEKEE (reference sequence). V lost 4 bases and J 8 bases, leaving 18 bases between the germline ends. The chain has TRBV5-5 and TRBJ1-2; a possible D gene is TRBD1 (5 bases). Sequenced: PBMCs or a T cell subset sorted from them (not recorded which). This TCR derives from an adult woman who had mild COVID-19 (a few samples of this study predate the infection). Cell type and time point are not known. This CDR3 reads CASSTEQVVGGYTF. The CDR3 DNA reads TGTGCCAGCAGCACAGAACAGGTGGTCGGGGGCTACACCTTC. Based on the CDR3 plus reference TRBV5-5 and TRBJ1-2, the full variable domain is DAGVTQSPTHLIKTRGQQVTLRCSPISGHKSVSWYQQVLGQGPQFIFQYYEKEERGRGNFPDRFSARQFPNYSSELNVNALLLGDSALYLCASSTEQVVGGYTFGSGTRLTVV.